Listed below are T cell receptor beta chains from one sample, sequenced in a study of blood T cell repertoires in COVID-19. Profiling relied on immunoSEQ multiplex PCR, and the TCRdb table lists in-frame clones only, not all of them. The sample contains roughly 150,000 clones, around 84% of which appear only once. The source material was peripheral blood. The receptors were gathered from a woman older than 75 with COVID-19, enrolled during active disease. Each CDR3 is given with its conserved first and last residue. Each record gives: V gene, D gene, J gene, clone size, CDR3 protein, CDR3 DNA. D genes are given only for firm matches. Where a row states a size, it is once, few, many or the class of an expanded clone; other rows omit it.

V: TRBV7-2
D: TRBD2
J: TRBJ2-3
size: NA
CDR3: CASSHGLAGGFSTDTQYF
DNA: TGTGCCAGCAGCCACGGACTAGCGGGAGGGTTTAGCACAGATACGCAGTATTTT

V: TRBV3-1/TRBV3-2
D: NA
J: TRBJ2-2
size: NA
CDR3: CASSQGRVTGELFF
DNA: TGTGCCAGCAGCCAAGGGCGGGTCACCGGGGAGCTGTTTTTT

V: TRBV7-2
D: NA
J: TRBJ1-4
size: NA
CDR3: CASSEGRTEKLFF
DNA: TGTGCCAGCAGCGAGGGAAGAACCGAAAAACTGTTTTTT

V: TRBV7-9
D: NA
J: TRBJ2-7
size: NA
CDR3: CASSLKIEESSTF
DNA: TGTGCCAGCAGCCTCAAAATTGAGGAGTCAAGTACCTTC

V: TRBV20-1
D: NA
J: TRBJ1-1
size: NA
CDR3: CSASQGNTEAFF
DNA: TGCAGTGCTAGTCAGGGGAACACTGAAGCTTTCTTT

V: TRBV9
D: TRBD2
J: TRBJ2-7
size: NA
CDR3: CASSPSAGPSYEQYF
DNA: TGTGCCAGCAGCCCCTCAGCGGGACCATCCTACGAGCAGTACTTC

V: TRBV6-5
D: NA
J: TRBJ1-2
size: NA
CDR3: CASSYSGRVNYGYTF
DNA: TGTGCCAGCAGTTACTCGGGCAGGGTAAACTATGGCTACACCTTC

V: TRBV7-9
D: NA
J: TRBJ2-6
size: NA
CDR3: CASSLYLSGANVLTF
DNA: TGTGCCAGCAGCTTATATTTGTCTGGGGCCAACGTCCTGACTTTC

V: TRBV6-5
D: NA
J: TRBJ2-3
size: NA
CDR3: CASSYRQGRTDTQYF
DNA: TGTGCCAGCAGTTATCGCCAGGGGCGAACAGATACGCAGTATTTT

V: TRBV9
D: TRBD1
J: TRBJ2-2
size: NA
CDR3: CASSARQGLGGELFF
DNA: TGTGCCAGCAGCGCGAGACAGGGGTTGGGCGGGGAGCTGTTTTTT

V: TRBV27
D: TRBD1
J: TRBJ1-5
size: NA
CDR3: CASRPAGGSNQPQHF
DNA: TGTGCCAGCAGGCCTGCAGGGGGAAGCAATCAGCCCCAGCATTTT

V: TRBV2
D: TRBD1
J: TRBJ2-7
size: NA
CDR3: CASSAPGQGGYEQYF
DNA: TGTGCCAGCAGTGCTCCGGGACAGGGAGGGTACGAGCAGTACTTC

V: TRBV6-2/TRBV6-3
D: TRBD2
J: TRBJ2-1
size: NA
CDR3: CASSFLGGGQFF
DNA: TGTGCCAGCAGTTTCCTGGGGGGGGGTCAGTTCTTC

V: TRBV21-1
D: NA
J: TRBJ1-4
size: NA
CDR3: CASSKGDSYNEKLFF
DNA: TGTGCCAGCAGCAAGGGTGACAGTTATAATGAAAAACTGTTTTTT

V: TRBV15
D: TRBD1
J: TRBJ2-1
size: NA
CDR3: CATSLAGGTGVDNEQFF
DNA: TGTGCCACCAGCCTAGCTGGGGGGACAGGGGTTGATAATGAGCAGTTCTTC

V: TRBV28
D: NA
J: TRBJ1-5
size: NA
CDR3: CASSLIGSNQPQHF
DNA: TGTGCCAGCAGTTTGATCGGTAGCAATCAGCCCCAGCATTTT

V: TRBV5-1
D: TRBD1
J: TRBJ1-4
size: NA
CDR3: CASSSGTGWEKLFF
DNA: TGCGCCAGCAGCTCCGGGACAGGGTGGGAAAAACTGTTTTTT

V: TRBV19
D: TRBD1
J: TRBJ1-2
size: NA
CDR3: CASSIPGTGYGYTF
DNA: TGTGCCAGTAGTATACCCGGGACAGGGTATGGCTACACCTTC

V: TRBV19
D: NA
J: TRBJ2-4
size: NA
CDR3: CASSTFRGGAKNIQYF
DNA: TGTGCCAGTAGTACCTTTAGGGGGGGAGCCAAAAACATTCAGTACTTC

V: TRBV14
D: NA
J: TRBJ2-7
size: once
CDR3: CASSQRLGGLRYF
DNA: TGTGCCAGCAGCCAAAGACTAGGGGGCCTACGGTACTTC

V: TRBV5-1
D: TRBD1
J: TRBJ2-1
size: few
CDR3: CASSLQGETYNEQFF
DNA: TGCGCCAGCAGCTTACAGGGGGAAACCTACAATGAGCAGTTCTTC

V: TRBV18
D: TRBD1
J: TRBJ1-2
size: NA
CDR3: CASSPDRTGGPYGYTF
DNA: TGTGCCAGCTCACCGGATAGGACAGGGGGACCTTATGGCTACACCTTC

V: TRBV29-1
D: TRBD1
J: TRBJ2-3
size: NA
CDR3: CSVVGGAVDSTDTQYF
DNA: TGCAGCGTTGTAGGGGGCGCGGTTGATAGCACAGATACGCAGTATTTT

V: TRBV6-2/TRBV6-3
D: NA
J: TRBJ1-3
size: NA
CDR3: CASSPSGNTIYF
DNA: TGTGCCAGCAGTCCGAGCGGAAACACCATATATTTT

V: TRBV7-9
D: TRBD2
J: TRBJ2-3
size: NA
CDR3: CASSLATSGADTQYF
DNA: TGTGCCAGCAGCTTAGCGACTAGCGGGGCAGATACGCAGTATTTT

V: TRBV5-1
D: NA
J: TRBJ1-3
size: NA
CDR3: CASSYDSSGNTIYF
DNA: TGCGCCAGCAGTTATGACAGCTCTGGAAACACCATATATTTT

V: TRBV9
D: NA
J: TRBJ1-5
size: NA
CDR3: CASSVGGRNQPQHF
DNA: TGTGCCAGCAGCGTAGGTGGGAGAAATCAGCCCCAGCATTTT

V: TRBV6-1
D: NA
J: TRBJ2-7
size: NA
CDR3: CASSESGVYEQYF
DNA: TGTGCCAGCAGTGAATCGGGTGTATACGAGCAGTACTTC

V: TRBV4-3
D: NA
J: TRBJ1-1
size: NA
CDR3: CASSLSRAINTEAFF
DNA: TGCGCCAGCAGCCTATCCAGGGCGATTAACACTGAAGCTTTCTTT

V: TRBV28
D: NA
J: TRBJ2-7
size: NA
CDR3: CASSPSGQPGTYEQYF
DNA: TGTGCCAGCAGTCCCTCAGGACAGCCCGGGACCTACGAGCAGTACTTC

V: TRBV5-1
D: TRBD2
J: TRBJ2-4
size: NA
CDR3: CASSTNLLAGVAKNIQYF
DNA: TGCGCCAGCAGCACAAATCTCCTAGCGGGAGTAGCCAAAAACATTCAGTACTTC

V: TRBV6-5
D: TRBD1
J: TRBJ1-2
size: once
CDR3: CASLAGGNYGYTF
DNA: TGTGCCAGCTTGGCAGGGGGTAACTATGGCTACACCTTC

V: TRBV5-1
D: TRBD2
J: TRBJ2-2
size: NA
CDR3: CASRPRGFLNTGELFF
DNA: TGCGCCAGCAGACCGCGGGGGTTTTTAAACACCGGGGAGCTGTTTTTT

V: TRBV11-3
D: TRBD2
J: TRBJ2-2
size: NA
CDR3: CASSLETSGIGELFF
DNA: TGTGCCAGCAGCTTAGAGACTAGCGGGATCGGGGAGCTGTTTTTT

V: TRBV11-2
D: NA
J: TRBJ2-1
size: NA
CDR3: CASSPYNEQFF
DNA: TGTGCCAGCAGCCCTTACAATGAGCAGTTCTTC

V: TRBV7-2
D: TRBD1
J: TRBJ2-7
size: NA
CDR3: CASSSTFRDRRHEQYF
DNA: TGTGCCAGCAGCTCGACCTTCCGGGACAGACGCCACGAGCAGTACTTC

V: TRBV27
D: NA
J: TRBJ2-5
size: NA
CDR3: CASRPDSQGRGTQYF
DNA: TGTGCCAGCAGACCGGACTCCCAGGGGAGGGGGACCCAGTACTTC

V: TRBV5-1
D: NA
J: TRBJ1-2
size: NA
CDR3: CASSPDNNYGYTF
DNA: TGCGCCAGCAGCCCCGACAACAACTATGGCTACACCTTC

V: TRBV7-9
D: NA
J: TRBJ1-3
size: NA
CDR3: CASSLASDGNTIYF
DNA: TGTGCCAGCAGCTTAGCGTCAGATGGAAACACCATATATTTT

V: TRBV24-1
D: TRBD2
J: TRBJ2-1
size: once
CDR3: CATSTSGRNEQFF
DNA: TGTGCCACCAGTACTAGCGGGAGGAATGAGCAGTTCTTC

V: TRBV7-2
D: TRBD1
J: TRBJ1-2
size: NA
CDR3: CASSPLQGLSYGYTF
DNA: TGTGCCAGCAGCCCTTTACAGGGGCTTTCCTATGGCTACACCTTC